These 21 T cell receptor beta chains originate from one sample sequenced in a study of T cells in women clearing cervical HPV infection. The table came from immunoSEQ multiplex PCR; TCRdb's copy has only in-frame clones and leaves some out. This table holds about 20,000 clones. The sequencing sample was made of blood buffy coat. The receptors stem from a woman aged 18 to 69 with a cervical HPV16 infection that either progressed to CIN3+ or cleared (not recorded which).

Comments on this clone: The CDR3 goes on 3 residues after the read ends, and that part is filled in from the germline J gene. V gene TRBV12-3 or TRBV12-4 combines with J gene TRBJ1-5; TRBD1 agrees at 7 bases. The CDR3 is 14 residues long. J lost 3 bases, V lost 6 bases, and 5 bases had no gene match. CDR3 DNA, as far as it was read: TGTGCCAGCAGCAAAACAGGGGACAATCAGCCC. It specifies CASSKTGDNQP. In full, the CDR3 is CASSKTGDNQPQHF.

On this clone: The read ends 3 residues shy of where the CDR3 ends; the end is completed using the germline J gene. The chain has TRBV9 and TRBJ2-3; 7 bases align to TRBD1. Trimming at V came to 4 bases and at J to 2 bases, leaving 7 bases not matched to a gene. The CDR3 has 15 amino acids. The germline CDR1 and CDR2 sequences are SGDLS and YYNGEE. CDR3 DNA (partial): TGTGCCAGCAGCCTCACGGGACAGATCACAGATACG. Protein sequence: CASSLTGQITDT. The entire CDR3 is CASSLTGQITDTQYF. The full variable domain, its missing parts supplied by reference TRBV9 and TRBJ2-3, is DSGVTQTPKHLITATGQRVTLRCSPRSGDLSVYWYQQSLDQGLQFLIQYYNGEERAKGNILERFSAQQFPDLHSELNLSSLELGDSALYFCASSLTGQITDTQYFGPGTRLTVL.

As concerns this clone: The read falls 3 residues short of the CDR3 end, and the missing part is taken from the germline J gene. This chain joins TRBV11-2 and TRBJ1-4, with D possibly matching TRBD1 (5 bases). The CDR3 totals 14 residues. Germline loops: CDR1 SGHAT, CDR2 FQNNGV. The part of the CDR3 DNA that was read is TGTGCCAGCAGCTTACAGGGAGATAATTCACCA. The encoded protein is CASSLQGDNSP. The full CDR3 is CASSLQGDNSPLFF.

Regarding this clone: The read is 3 residues too short to cover the CDR3 end, so that end is filled in from the germline J gene. The chain carries TRBV6-2 or TRBV6-3 and TRBJ1-5, with 10 bases that match TRBD1. Germline values: CDR1 MNHEY, CDR2 SVGEGT. Unmatched junction bases numbered 8, after V lost 6 bases and J lost 6 bases. There are 15 residues in the CDR3. CDR3 protein: CASSEGTGASQPQHF. Incomplete CDR3 DNA: TGTGCCAGCAGCGAAGGGACAGGGGCAAGTCAGCCC.

As concerns this clone: The junction and the germline gene differ at one end; a read error may be behind it. The read gets to within 3 residues of the CDR3 end, and the germline J gene fills in the rest. The V call is TRBV4-2, the J call TRBJ2-1, with TRBD2 as a possible D gene (6 bases). The CDR3 loop spans 14 amino acids. Germline assignment: CDR1 LGHNA and CDR2 YNFKEQ. The part of the CDR3 DNA that was read is TGCGCCAGCAGCCAAGGAAAGTGGGGGGATGAG. The encoded protein is CASSQGKWGDE. The entire CDR3 protein is CASSQGKWGDEQFF.

In regard to this clone: The read ends 3 residues shy of where the CDR3 ends; the end is completed using the germline J gene. The chain recombines TRBV28 with TRBJ1-2, with a possible D match to TRBD1 (6 bases). The V gene lost 5 bases and the J gene lost 2 bases, with 15 bases spanning the gap. The CDR3 is 15 residues long. Germline-derived CDR1 and CDR2 are MDHEN and SYDVKM. CDR3 in amino acids: CASSTTGIGNYGYTF. The sequenced CDR3 bases are TGTGCCAGCAGTACCACAGGGATAGGAAACTATGGC.

The CDR3 protein is CAWSVLNSGQGAGNSPLHF. The sequenced part of the CDR3 DNA is TGTGCCTGGAGTGTCCTGAACTCGGGACAGGGGGCCGGTAATTCACCC. J is TRBJ1-6 and V is TRBV30; TRBD1 matches at 12 bases. Coverage ceases 3 residues before the CDR3 finishes, and the germline J gene fills in the end. The germline gives CDR1 GTSNPN, CDR2 SVGIG (reference sequence). V dropped 0 bases and J dropped 6; count of bases not matched to a gene: 12. This CDR3 contains 19 residues.

For this clone: The CDR3 end falls 3 residues outside the read, so it is completed with the germline J gene. The V call is TRBV18, the J call TRBJ1-2; 10 bases map to TRBD1. CDR3 length: 14 residues. Germline values: CDR1 KGHSH, CDR2 LQKENI. CDR3 loop: CASSHPGQGSDYTF. Partial CDR3 DNA: TGTGCCAGCTCACATCCGGGACAGGGGAGTGAC.

With regard to this clone: The read is 3 residues too short to cover the CDR3 end, so that end is filled in from the germline J gene. This rearrangement joins TRBV18 to TRBJ1-2, with D tentatively TRBD1 (5 bases). Germline V lookup: CDR1 KGHSH, CDR2 LQKENI. The CDR3 is made up of 14 amino acids. The sequenced CDR3 bases are TGTGCCAGCTCACCCGAAGCGGGGGTTTACGAA. Translated: CASSPEAGVYE. The CDR3 in its entirety is CASSPEAGVYEYTF.

About this clone: The read ends 3 residues before the CDR3 terminus; that terminus is restored from the germline J gene. The chain links TRBV7-6 to TRBJ1-2; 9 bases match TRBD1. Germline V gene data show CDR1 as SGHVS and CDR2 as FNYEAQ. The CDR3 is 14 amino acids. The CDR3: CASSPGQGWEGYTF. The sequenced CDR3 bases are TGTGCCAGCAGCCCCGGACAGGGGTGGGAAGGC. The whole variable domain, filled in from reference TRBV7-6 and TRBJ1-2, reads GAGVSQSPRYKVTKRGQDVALRCDPISGHVSLYWYRQALGQGPEFLTYFNYEAQQDKSGLPNDRFSAERPEGSISTLTIQRTEQRDSAMYRCASSPGQGWEGYTFGSGTRLTVV.

To note about this clone: From the germline J gene comes the end of the CDR3, since the read stops 3 residues before it. The rearrangement joins TRBV7-9 to TRBJ2-5; D ambiguous. Deletions cut 3 bases from V and 1 base from J, with 9 bases between. There are 14 residues in the CDR3. CDR1 and CDR2 (germline): SEHNR, FQNEAQ (reference sequence). The part of the CDR3 DNA that was read is TGTGCCAGCAGCTTTTCAGGTCCCCAAGAGACC. Translated: CASSFSGPQET. The complete CDR3 protein is CASSFSGPQETQYF.

CDR3 bases read: TGCAGTGCTAGAGAGGGACAGCGGAAGATTTATAATTCACCC. This translates into CSAREGQRKIYNSP. The entire CDR3 reads CSAREGQRKIYNSPLHF. The V call is TRBV20-1, the J call TRBJ1-6, with TRBD1 matching over 7 bases. The sequenced fragment ends 3 residues before the CDR3 boundary, so the rest is inferred from the germline J gene. The length of the CDR3 is 17 residues. The V and J ends lost 0 bases and 4 bases, in that order; junction bases with no gene match: 9. Germline CDR1 reads DFQATT; CDR2 reads SNEGSKA (reference sequence).

A remark on this clone: Sequencing ends 3 residues short of the CDR3 end; the germline J gene provides the rest. The chain combines TRBV29-1 with TRBJ2-7, with 7 bases matching TRBD1. The CDR3 is made up of 13 amino acids. V was clipped by 6 bases and J by 4 bases; unmatched bases: 9. Germline V CDR1 and CDR2: SQVTM, ANQGSEA. Incomplete CDR3 DNA: TGCAGCGTGACGAGGGGACAGATGTACGAG. Protein: CSVTRGQMYE. The entire CDR3 reads CSVTRGQMYEQYF.

Measured by frequency, this clone is medium-sized. The CDR3 goes on 3 residues after the read ends, and that part is filled in from the germline J gene. This chain uses TRBV10-3 with TRBJ1-2; D may be TRBD1 (5 bases). Germline lookup yields CDR1 ENHRY and CDR2 SYGVKD. V lost 6 bases and J 0 bases, leaving 14 bases between the germline ends. CDR3 length equals 15 residues. CDR3 DNA (partial): TGTGCCATCAGGGGTATGACAGCAACTAACTATGGC. This sequence encodes CAIRGMTATNYG. The CDR3 as a whole reads CAIRGMTATNYGYTF.

On this clone itself: The DNA ends 3 residues before the CDR3 does, and the rest of the CDR3 is filled in from the germline J gene. V is TRBV20-1 and J is TRBJ1-5; D is ambiguous. V was clipped by 6 bases and J by 0 bases, with 9 bases between them. Germline CDR1 and CDR2: DFQATT and SNEGSKA (reference sequence). This CDR3 has 13 amino acids. The covered CDR3 bases are TGCAGTGCAATATTAAATAGCAATCAGCCC. It translates to CSAILNSNQP. The complete CDR3 sequence is CSAILNSNQPQHF.

Points on this clone: The read gets to within 3 residues of the CDR3 end, and the germline J gene fills in the rest. J is TRBJ1-2 and V is TRBV19; D possibly corresponds to TRBD1 (5 bases). V was cut by 5 bases and J by 2 bases, with 12 bases left in between. The CDR3 sequence is 14 residues long. Per the germline V gene, CDR1 is LNHDA and CDR2 is SQIVND (reference sequence). CDR3 sequence reads: CASSARTLNYGYTF. CDR3 bases read: TGTGCCAGTAGTGCCCGGACACTAAACTATGGC.

With respect to this clone: Coverage ceases 3 residues before the CDR3 finishes, and the germline J gene fills in the end. The genes are TRBV9 and TRBJ2-3; D call uncertain. Trimming took 2 bases from V and 5 from J, leaving 6 bases between them. The CDR3 has 12 residues. Germline CDR1 is SGDLS and CDR2 is YYNGEE. The part of the CDR3 DNA that was read is TGTGCCAGCAGCGTTCGAGGAGATACG. Its translation: CASSVRGDT. The whole CDR3 region reads CASSVRGDTQYF.

For this clone: Sequencing ends 3 residues short of the CDR3 end; the germline J gene provides the rest. The chain recombines TRBV2 with TRBJ2-7; 7 nucleotides match TRBD1. The length of the CDR3 is 13 residues. CDR1 and CDR2 (germline): SNHLY, FYNNEI. J gave up 2 bases and V 10 bases, and 8 bases lay outside the gene matches. CDR3 loop: CATARDSTYEQYF. The covered CDR3 bases are TGTGCCACTGCTCGGGACAGTACCTACGAG.

To note about this clone: The sequenced fragment ends 3 residues before the CDR3 boundary, so the rest is inferred from the germline J gene. This chain connects TRBV11-2 to TRBJ2-3; maybe TRBD2 (6 bases). Germline V gene sequence: CDR1 SGHAT, CDR2 FQNNGV. Trimming removed 5 bases at V and 2 bases at J, with 14 bases between. The CDR3 runs to 15 residues. Incomplete CDR3 DNA: TGTGCCAGCAGCCCCAGGGCGGGGTTCACAGATACG. This translates into CASSPRAGFTDT. The full CDR3 protein reads CASSPRAGFTDTQYF.

For this clone: The read is 3 residues too short to cover the CDR3 end, so that end is filled in from the germline J gene. This sequence joins TRBV19 and TRBJ2-7, with D tentatively TRBD1 (6 bases). CDR3 size: 14 residues. Trimming shortened V by 3 bases and J by 6 bases, and 15 bases separated the two germline ends. Germline lookup yields CDR1 LNHDA and CDR2 SQIVND (reference sequence). CDR3 DNA, as far as it was read: TGTGCCAGTAGTATGAGGGGCAACAGGGTCGAG. Translating gives CASSMRGNRVE. The whole CDR3 region reads CASSMRGNRVEQYF.

A word on this clone: Read sequence stops 3 residues before the CDR3 end, and the germline J gene provides the missing end. The chain carries TRBV6-2 or TRBV6-3 and TRBJ2-7, with TRBD1 matching 9 bases. The CDR3 spans 15 residues. Germline V gives CDR1 MNHEY, CDR2 SVGEGT. The junction had 7 bases not matched to a gene; V was cut back by 5 bases and J by 2 bases. The sequenced CDR3 bases are TGTGCCAGCAGTGCACAGGGGGCGTTCGCCTACGAG. It is translated as CASSAQGAFAYE. The CDR3 in its entirety is CASSAQGAFAYEQYF.